The 6 T cell receptor beta chains given below trace back to one sample, sequenced in a study of shared clonotypes between healthy human individuals. The assay was immunoSEQ multiplex PCR, and TCRdb's table has in-frame clones only and misses some. The data hold 2,500,000 or so clones, with just over 90% observed a single time. Sequencing was performed on naive CD4+ T cells sorted from blood. Subset: CD45RA+ positively selected. Receptor source: a man between 18 and 35 years old in good health.

The chain has TRBV2 and TRBJ2-1; D may be TRBD2 (5 bases). The length of the CDR3 is 13 residues. In germline, CDR1 is SNHLY, CDR2 FYNNEI. The CDR3 DNA is TGTGCTGCAGGAAGAGGGTCCTACAATGAGCAGTTCTTC. Its protein is CAAGRGSYNEQFF.

As regards this clone: Other DNA sequences of this sample code for an identical CDR3. This chain joins TRBV19 and TRBJ2-7; 9 bases match TRBD2. After removal of 4 bases from V and 4 bases from J, the junction contained 2 bases not matched to a gene. The CDR3 runs to 13 residues. CDR1 is LNHDA, CDR2 SQIVND, per germline (reference sequence). CDR3 in amino acids: CASSNLAGYEQYF. DNA for the CDR3: TGTGCCAGTAGTAACCTAGCGGGGTACGAGCAGTACTTC.

This chain connects TRBV5-1 to TRBJ2-5, with a possible D match to TRBD1 (5 bases). V lost 0 bases and J lost 2, with 14 bases in between. The CDR3 has 16 residues. CDR1 is SGHRS and CDR2 is YFSETQ in the germline V gene. CDR3 loop: CASSLAPAGWQETQYF. CDR3 DNA: TGCGCCAGCAGCTTGGCCCCTGCAGGGTGGCAAGAGACCCAGTACTTC.

The chain is built from TRBV7-9 and TRBJ2-1; 11 nucleotides agree with TRBD2. The CDR3 length is 19 residues. Per germline, CDR1 SEHNR and CDR2 FQNEAQ (reference sequence). V shed 2 bases, J shed 2 bases, and the junction held 11 bases outside the gene matches. The CDR3 region is CASSLPELAGEAAYNEQFF. The DNA for the CDR3 is TGTGCCAGCAGCTTACCTGAACTAGCGGGAGAAGCGGCCTACAATGAGCAGTTCTTC.

This clone was detected only a few times. Other DNA variants within this sample encode the same CDR3. The CDR3 sequence is CASSSTGGYEQYF. The CDR3 coding sequence is TGCGCCAGCAGCTCGACAGGGGGCTACGAGCAGTACTTC. This chain uses TRBV5-1 with TRBJ2-7, with TRBD1 identical over 9 bases. V gave up 3 bases and J gave up 3 bases; unmatched junction bases: 1. This CDR3 region has 13 residues. Per the germline V gene, CDR1 is SGHRS and CDR2 is YFSETQ.

This sequence joins TRBV7-9 and TRBJ2-5, with 7 positions matching TRBD1. Germline CDR1 SEHNR, CDR2 FQNEAQ (reference sequence). Losses at the gene ends were 7 bases for V and 4 bases for J; bases not matched to a gene: 6. The CDR3 sequence is 13 residues long. For the CDR3, the DNA is TGTGCCAGCACCCTTAACAGGGGAGAGACCCAGTACTTC. Protein product: CASTLNRGETQYF.